This T cell receptor (beta chain) came from a study of T cell responses to AZD1222 COVID-19 vaccine. Trimming left V 3 bases short and J 3 bases short, with 7 bases between. This CDR3 contains 12 residues. The germline V gene encodes CDR1 SGHNT and CDR2 YYREEE (reference sequence). Broader study findings: Donors in the cohort were predominantly white British and more often female, and clonal diversity was possibly underestimated. Targeting of unmutated variant regions was reportedly seen in nearly half of spike-specific TCRs. Repertoire samples came only from after the peak T cell response.

Libraries were prepared by immunoSEQ multiplex PCR; TCRdb keeps only in-frame clonotypes and omits some of them. The sample includes around 130,000 clones, over 90% of them seen just once. With regard to this clone: The antigen is unknown.

This sample comprised peripheral blood, obtained on day 0 of AZD1222 vaccination. The rearrangement joins TRBV5-4 to TRBJ2-7; tentatively, D is TRBD1 (5 bases). The origin of this receptor is an adult in good health. CDR3: CASSSRGYEQYF. In DNA, the CDR3 is TGTGCCAGCAGCTCTAGGGGCTACGAGCAGTACTTC.